The next 14 T cell receptor beta chains were all read from a single sample in a study of blood T cell repertoires in COVID-19 (dated by TCRdb to the early 2020s). Receptor amplification or capture employed the immunoSEQ multiplex PCR assay. Sourced from immuneACCESS, this table was stored by TCRdb with only in-frame sequences that have V and J called. A share of the clones is absent; for the studies checked, an unresolved V gene accounts for under half, and the remainder has no known explanation. For this sample there are about 200,000 clones; 75% to 85% appear just once. The ten largest account for 7% to 8.5% of the sample. Sequencing input: PBMCs or T cells enriched from blood (not recorded which). The receptors shown here come from a woman aged 35 to 49 with acute COVID-19.

In DNA form, the CDR3 reads TGCGCCAGCAGCTTAAAGGACAGAACGAACACCGGGGAGCTGTTTTTT. Translated, it gives CASSLKDRTNTGELFF. This chain connects TRBV5-1 to TRBJ2-2; maybe TRBD1 (6 bases). From germline, CDR1 is SGHRS and CDR2 YFSETQ. V was clipped by 2 bases and J by 0 bases, with 11 bases between them. CDR3 length: 16 amino acids.

This clone was detected only a few times. V is TRBV19 and J is TRBJ1-4; a weak D match, TRBD1 (6 bases). Per germline, CDR1 LNHDA and CDR2 SQIVND (reference sequence). The CDR3 is 14 amino acids. The V gene lost 6 bases and the J gene lost 7 bases, with 15 bases spanning the gap. The CDR3 region is CASRPTGFSEKLFF. CDR3 DNA sequence: TGTGCCAGTAGGCCAACAGGGTTTAGTGAAAAACTGTTTTTT.

This clone was detected once. The chain recombines TRBV21-1 with TRBJ2-5; the listed D gene, TRBD2, was not tested against the DNA. TRBV21-1 is a documented pseudogene. The CDR3 has 13 residues. This CDR3 is CASSIGGRETQYF. CDR3 bases: TGTGCCAGCAGTATCGGGGGGAGAGAGACCCAGTACTTC.

To note about this clone: Other DNA sequences in the sample encode the same CDR3. The rearrangement links TRBV19 to TRBJ1-1; 8 bases align to TRBD1. Trimming took 2 bases from V and 0 from J; bases not matched to a gene: 2. There are 15 residues in the CDR3. Germline lookup yields CDR1 LNHDA and CDR2 SQIVND (reference sequence). The CDR3 DNA sequence: TGTGCCAGTAGTATACCGGGACAGGTGAACACTGAAGCTTTCTTT. Translating it yields CASSIPGQVNTEAFF.

This chain joins TRBV12-3 or TRBV12-4 and TRBJ1-6; maybe TRBD1 (6 bases). This CDR3 contains 13 residues. V was shortened by 3 bases and J by 9 bases, with 9 bases between the two germline ends. CDR3 in DNA: TGTGCCAGCAGTTTGATGGGGGCTTCACCCCTCCACTTT. It encodes CASSLMGASPLHF.

The V gene is TRBV18, the J gene TRBJ2-1, with D possibly matching TRBD2 (5 bases). The V end lost 2 bases, the J end lost 3 bases, and 14 bases lay between the germline ends. The CDR3 loop spans 16 amino acids. Germline CDR1 and CDR2: KGHSH and LQKENI. The CDR3, as DNA: TGTGCCAGCTCACCAACGGGCCTCGAGGGCTACAATGAGCAGTTCTTC. This sequence encodes CASSPTGLEGYNEQFF.

The chain joins TRBV10-2 to TRBJ1-2; D is ambiguous. The CDR3 has 11 residues. Germline-derived CDR1 and CDR2 are WSHSY and SAAADI. V gave up 4 bases and J gave up 5 bases, with 5 bases separating them. As DNA, the CDR3 is TGCGCCAGCAGTGCCGGTTATGGCTACACCTTC. Protein sequence: CASSAGYGYTF.

The CDR3 DNA follows: TGTGCCAGCAGCTTAGCGAGGACCTGGGGGGGCCCTAATTCACCCCTCCACTTT. This gives the protein CASSLARTWGGPNSPLHF. V is TRBV7-8 and J is TRBJ1-6, with D possibly TRBD1 on 6 matching bases. This CDR3 comprises 18 residues. Germline loops: CDR1 SGHVS, CDR2 FQNEAQ. V lost 0 bases and J lost 6, with 18 bases in between.

The rearrangement links TRBV6-1 to TRBJ1-2; D gene ambiguous. Germline CDR1 reads MNHNS; CDR2 reads SASEGT. The ends were cut back, 1 base at V and 0 bases at J, with 12 bases in the middle. The CDR3 consists of 16 residues. In DNA, the CDR3 is TGTGCCAGCAGTGAAGAAATCCAGCGCACTAACTATGGCTACACCTTC. It encodes CASSEEIQRTNYGYTF.

The chain has TRBV7-9 and TRBJ2-7, with 8 bases identical to TRBD2. Germline lookup yields CDR1 SEHNR and CDR2 FQNEAQ (reference sequence). V gave up 5 bases and J gave up 2 bases; unmatched junction bases: 8. The CDR3 has 15 amino acids. CDR3 amino acids: CASSPFSGTTYEQYF. The CDR3 region has the DNA TGTGCCAGCAGCCCCTTTAGCGGGACGACCTACGAGCAGTACTTC.

This clone was found many times. The chain links TRBV19 to TRBJ2-1; 11 bases align to TRBD2. V was clipped by 2 bases and J by 4 bases; unmatched bases: 4. CDR1 LNHDA and CDR2 SQIVND come from the germline V gene (reference sequence). CDR3 length: 16 amino acids. This CDR3 is CASSILAGGQYNEQFF. CDR3 DNA: TGTGCCAGTAGTATACTAGCGGGGGGACAGTACAATGAGCAGTTCTTC.

The J gene is TRBJ2-1, the V gene TRBV24-1, with TRBD2 matching 11 bases. The CDR3 is made up of 15 amino acids. The trim removed 4 bases at V and 6 bases at J, leaving 4 bases unmatched. CDR1 is KGHDR, CDR2 SFDVKD, per germline. In nucleotides, the CDR3 is TGTGCCACCAGTGACCCCGGGACTAGCGGCAATGAGCAGTTCTTC. Translated: CATSDPGTSGNEQFF.

The chain employs TRBV28 and TRBJ2-2; 8 bases fit TRBD1. The trim removed 5 bases at V and 6 bases at J, leaving 8 bases unmatched. This CDR3 region has 15 residues. The germline CDR1 and CDR2 sequences are MDHEN and SYDVKM. CDR3 sequence reads: CASSPYRGRSGELFF. In DNA form, the CDR3 reads TGTGCCAGCAGTCCTTACAGGGGGAGATCCGGGGAGCTGTTTTTT.

The rearrangement uses TRBV11-3 and TRBJ2-1; TRBD2 aligns across 12 bases. Germline CDR1 reads SGHNT; CDR2 reads YENEEA. The CDR3 extends over 15 amino acids. V shed 2 bases and J 9 bases; nucleotides not matched to a gene: 5. In DNA, the CDR3 is TGTGCCAGCAGCTTACTAGCGGGAGGGCCTGGTGAGCAGTTCTTC. Encoded protein: CASSLLAGGPGEQFF. Combining the CDR3 with reference TRBV11-3 and TRBJ2-1 gives the whole variable domain EAGVVQSPRYKIIEKKQPVAFWCNPISGHNTLYWYLQNLGQGPELLIRYENEEAVDDSQLPKDRFSAERLKGVDSTLKIQPAELGDSAVYLCASSLLAGGPGEQFFGPGTRLTVL.